Listed here are 19 T cell receptor beta chains from one sample, sequenced in a study of radiotherapy plus CTLA-4 blockade in lung cancer. This table comes from immunoSEQ multiplex PCR, and its TCRdb copy is limited to in-frame clones, with some not included. The table lists 85,000 to 100,000 clones, approximately 86% of them singletons. This specimen was peripheral blood, taken from a patient treated with radiotherapy plus ipilimumab. The receptors shown here come from a human donor with non-small cell lung cancer that progressed on radiotherapy plus ipilimumab.

The J gene is TRBJ1-4, the V gene TRBV7-2, with TRBD1 matching 8 bases. Trimming removed 4 bases from V and 8 bases from J; junction bases left unmatched: 6. CDR1 is SGHTA, CDR2 FQGNSA, per germline. This CDR3 is built from 14 residues. The CDR3 reads CASSSQGAREKLFF. The CDR3 bases are TGTGCCAGCAGCTCCCAGGGGGCCAGAGAAAAACTGTTTTTT.

This clone has more than one count but fewer than ten. The genes are TRBV4-2 and TRBJ2-1; D tentatively fits TRBD1 or TRBD2 (5 bases each). The V end lost 0 bases, the J end lost 2 bases, and 5 bases lay between the germline ends. CDR1 is LGHNA and CDR2 is YNFKEQ in the germline V gene. This CDR3 is built from 14 residues. The CDR3 DNA sequence: TGTGCCAGCAGCCAAGAGGGGGCCTACAATGAGCAGTTCTTC. Amino acid sequence: CASSQEGAYNEQFF.

V is TRBV12-2 and J is TRBJ1-2; the table names TRBD1, a call not compared with the DNA. TRBV12-2 constitutes a pseudogene. The CDR3 has 12 residues. CDR3 DNA sequence: TGTGCAAGTAAGAACAGTGTCTATGGCTACACCTTC. Amino acid sequence: CASKNSVYGYTF.

A single count supports this clone. The CDR3 loop reads CASSLWSASGRQETQYF. Here the CDR3 DNA reads TGCGCCAGCAGCTTGTGGTCGGCTAGCGGGCGTCAAGAGACCCAGTACTTC. This chain uses TRBV5-1 with TRBJ2-5; 8 bases agree with TRBD2. In germline, CDR1 is SGHRS, CDR2 YFSETQ. The CDR3 has 17 amino acids. V lost 1 base, J lost 2 bases, and 10 bases stayed unmatched.

This chain joins TRBV5-1 and TRBJ1-1; D uncertain. Trimming shortened V by 5 bases and J by 1 base, and 15 bases separated the two germline ends. Germline lookup yields CDR1 SGHRS and CDR2 YFSETQ. CDR3 size: 15 residues. CDR3 protein: CASRPERRTNTEAFF. The CDR3 DNA sequence: TGCGCCAGCAGGCCCGAGCGGCGCACGAACACTGAAGCTTTCTTT. Combining the CDR3 with reference TRBV5-1 and TRBJ1-1 gives the whole variable domain KAGVTQTPRYLIKTRGQQVTLSCSPISGHRSVSWYQQTPGQGLQFLFEYFSETQRNKGNFPGRFSGRQFSNSRSEMNVSTLELGDSALYLCASRPERRTNTEAFFGQGTRLTVV.

The rearrangement joins TRBV2 to TRBJ1-2; D perhaps matches TRBD1 (5 bases). V was shortened by 5 bases and J by 0 bases, with 16 bases between the two germline ends. Germline assignment: CDR1 SNHLY and CDR2 FYNNEI. The CDR3 sequence is 16 residues long. The CDR3 spells CASSKTGQPSNYGYTF. The CDR3 DNA reads as TGTGCCAGCAGTAAAACTGGACAACCATCTAACTATGGCTACACCTTC. Full variable domain (rest looked up from reference TRBV2 and TRBJ1-2): EPEVTQTPSHQVTQMGQEVILRCVPISNHLYFYWYRQILGQKVEFLVSFYNNEISEKSEIFDDQFSVERPDGSNFTLKIRSTKLEDSAMYFCASSKTGQPSNYGYTFGSGTRLTVV.

This chain connects TRBV2 to TRBJ2-7; tentative D call: TRBD1 (6 bases). The V gene's germline CDR1 is SNHLY and CDR2 FYNNEI. The V gene lost 6 bases and the J gene lost 6 bases, with 12 bases spanning the gap. This CDR3 contains 12 residues. CDR3 residues: CASSVRTVEQYF. CDR3 bases: TGTGCCAGCAGCGTACGGACAGTCGAGCAGTACTTC. Filled out from reference TRBV2 and TRBJ2-7, the complete variable domain reads EPEVTQTPSHQVTQMGQEVILRCVPISNHLYFYWYRQILGQKVEFLVSFYNNEISEKSEIFDDQFSVERPDGSNFTLKIRSTKLEDSAMYFCASSVRTVEQYFGPGTRLTVT.

The V gene is TRBV29-1, the J gene TRBJ2-7; D call uncertain. The CDR3 has 13 residues. The V gene's germline CDR1 is SQVTM and CDR2 ANQGSEA. Trimming stripped 6 bases from V and 3 bases from J, with 15 bases between. CDR3 DNA: TGCAGCGTCCACGGTGGCAGTATCTACGAGCAGTACTTC. This sequence encodes CSVHGGSIYEQYF.

J is TRBJ2-5 and V is TRBV29-1, with D possibly TRBD1 on 5 matching bases. V lost 4 bases and J lost 1, with 10 bases in between. This CDR3 is built from 13 residues. Germline V gene sequence: CDR1 SQVTM, CDR2 ANQGSEA. CDR3 residues: CSVVRGIQETQYF. For the CDR3, the DNA is TGCAGCGTTGTAAGGGGAATCCAAGAGACCCAGTACTTC.

This chain connects TRBV29-1 to TRBJ2-3; either TRBD1 or TRBD2 may supply D (6 bases each). The CDR3 sequence is 14 residues long. The germline gives CDR1 SQVTM, CDR2 ANQGSEA. The V and J ends lost 5 bases and 2 bases respectively, with 14 bases between them. The CDR3 loop reads CSVPVGGNTDTQYF. The CDR3 DNA reads TGCAGCGTTCCCGTAGGGGGGAACACAGATACGCAGTATTTT.

The V gene is TRBV7-2, the J gene TRBJ1-1, with TRBD1 matching 7 bases. This CDR3 contains 15 residues. V was pared by 5 bases and J by 1 base, with 7 bases of the junction left unmatched. CDR1 and CDR2 from the germline V gene are SGHTA and FQGNSA. The CDR3 DNA reads as TGTGCCAGCAGCCTCACAGGGGCGGCGAACACTGAAGCTTTCTTT. The encoded protein is CASSLTGAANTEAFF. Together with reference TRBV7-2 and TRBJ1-1, the CDR3 gives the full variable domain: GAGVSQSPSNKVTEKGKDVELRCDPISGHTALYWYRQSLGQGLEFLIYFQGNSAPDKSGLPSDRFSAERTGGSVSTLTIQRTQQEDSAVYLCASSLTGAANTEAFFGQGTRLTVV.

J is TRBJ2-2 and V is TRBV29-1; no definite D call. The V end lost 4 bases, the J end lost 0 bases, and 3 bases lay between the germline ends. CDR1 is SQVTM and CDR2 is ANQGSEA in the germline V gene. This CDR3 is built from 12 residues. CDR3 coding DNA: TGCAGCGTTGCACCGAACACCGGGGAGCTGTTTTTT. Its protein product is CSVAPNTGELFF.

This clone appeared a single time. The chain combines TRBV4-2 with TRBJ2-7; 8 bases agree with TRBD2. Losses at the gene ends were 6 bases for V and 0 bases for J; bases not matched to a gene: 4. This CDR3 comprises 14 residues. Germline CDR1 and CDR2: LGHNA and YNFKEQ. CDR3: CASRSGGASYEQYF. The CDR3 DNA reads as TGTGCCAGCAGGAGCGGGGGTGCCTCCTACGAGCAGTACTTC.

Here the CDR3 DNA reads TGTGCCATCAGTGAGTCTAAGAGTAGCAATCAGCCCCAGCATTTT. It specifies CAISESKSSNQPQHF. The chain has TRBV10-3 and TRBJ1-5; unclear D gene. Germline V gene data show CDR1 as ENHRY and CDR2 as SYGVKD. CDR3 length equals 15 residues. Trimming shortened V by 0 bases and J by 0 bases, and 6 bases separated the two germline ends.

The table lists this clone with a few counts. This chain links TRBV7-2 with TRBJ2-3; TRBD2 is a possible D gene (5 bases). CDR1 SGHTA and CDR2 FQGNSA come from the germline V gene. CDR3 length: 15 amino acids. Trimming removed 5 bases at V and 2 bases at J, with 14 bases between. CDR3 nucleotides: TGTGCCAGCAGCATTCCCGAGGGTCCCACAGATACGCAGTATTTT. Encoded protein: CASSIPEGPTDTQYF.

V and J are TRBV30 and TRBJ2-5, with TRBD2 identical over 15 bases. Unmatched junction bases numbered 9, after V lost 3 bases and J lost 1 base. The CDR3 covers 18 residues. CDR1 GTSNPN and CDR2 SVGIG come from the germline V gene (reference sequence). The CDR3 bases are TGTGCCTGGAGCATCGGGACTAGCGGGGGGACCACCCAAGAGACCCAGTACTTC. It is translated as CAWSIGTSGGTTQETQYF.

The V call is TRBV18, the J call TRBJ2-7; 9 bases match TRBD2. Per the germline V gene, CDR1 is KGHSH and CDR2 is LQKENI. V was pared by 0 bases and J by 3 bases, with 0 bases of the junction left unmatched. CDR3 length: 14 residues. The CDR3 sequence is CASSPPTSGYEQYF. CDR3 nucleotides: TGTGCCAGCTCACCACCGACTAGCGGCTACGAGCAGTACTTC.

The rearrangement uses TRBV7-6 and TRBJ1-1; D gene unclear. The V gene's germline CDR1 is SGHVS and CDR2 FNYEAQ. Trimming took 5 bases from V and 4 from J, leaving 11 bases between them. This CDR3 is 13 amino acids long. The CDR3 spells CASSPAGFTEAFF. The CDR3 DNA follows: TGTGCCAGCAGCCCAGCCGGTTTCACTGAAGCTTTCTTT.

CDR3: CASSFDGEAFF. The DNA for the CDR3 is TGTGCCAGTAGTTTTGACGGTGAAGCTTTCTTT. The chain is built from TRBV19 and TRBJ1-1; D gene uncertain. The CDR3 loop spans 11 amino acids. Germline loops: CDR1 LNHDA, CDR2 SQIVND (reference sequence). V lost 5 bases to trimming and J lost 7 bases, with 8 bases between them.